What follows are 10 T cell receptor beta chains derived from one specimen sequenced in a study of CD8 T cells in Susac syndrome. The authors reverse transcribed about 0.5 to 1 ug RNA with random hexamers. TCRdb fed the immunoSEQ multiplex PCR reads into MiXCR, producing one record per CDR3 protein. The sample holds under 550,000 distinct CDR3 sequences, more than 80% seen once. Sequences were obtained from CD8+ T cells from PBMCs. The receptors stem from a human donor with multiple sclerosis.

The rearrangement joins TRBV27 to TRBJ2-2; 8 bases align to TRBD2. From germline, CDR1 is MNHEY and CDR2 SMNVEV (reference sequence). The V and J ends lost 2 bases and 2 bases, in that order; junction bases with no gene match: 4. The length of the CDR3 is 16 residues. CDR3 DNA sequence: TGTGCCAGCAGTTTAGAACTAGCGGACAACACCGGGGAGCTGTTTTTT. Protein: CASSLELADNTGELFF.

In its sample, this clonotype was seen once. The chain combines TRBV5-1 with TRBJ1-1, with 8 bases aligning to TRBD1. Germline V gives CDR1 SGHRS, CDR2 YFSETQ. This CDR3 has 17 amino acids. V shed 0 bases, J shed 5 bases, and the junction held 12 bases outside the gene matches. This CDR3 is CASSLGPSGGDLTEAFF. The CDR3 DNA is TGCGCCAGCAGCTTGGGCCCTTCAGGGGGCGACTTGACTGAAGCTTTCTTT.

V gene TRBV5-6 combines with J gene TRBJ2-1; D call uncertain. CDR1 SGHDT and CDR2 YYEEEE come from the germline V gene. V was shortened by 0 bases and J by 7 bases, with 11 bases between the two germline ends. The CDR3 contains 14 residues. CDR3 DNA: TGTGCCAGCAGCTTGGGACTTTTGGGAAATGAGCAGTTCTTC. Encoded protein: CASSLGLLGNEQFF.

About this clonotype itself: The junction departs from the called germline gene at one end, perhaps through a read error. The chain recombines TRBV4-1 with TRBJ2-5, with 11 bases that match TRBD1. Germline V gene sequence: CDR1 MGHRA, CDR2 YSYEKL. The CDR3 consists of 17 residues. CDR3 region: CASSPGLGQGAQGTQYF. In DNA form, the CDR3 reads TGCGCCAGCAGCCCGGGACTCGGACAGGGGGCGCAAGGGACCCAGTACTTC.

This chain connects TRBV6-2 or TRBV6-3 to TRBJ1-5, with TRBD1 as a possible D gene (5 bases). The V gene lost 3 bases and the J gene lost 6 bases, with 6 bases spanning the gap. Germline loops: CDR1 MNHEY, CDR2 SVGEGT. The CDR3 has 12 residues. The CDR3 sequence: CASSYGTQPQHF. As DNA, the CDR3 is TGTGCCAGCAGTTATGGGACTCAGCCCCAGCATTTT.

This chain links TRBV20-1 with TRBJ2-7, with D tentatively TRBD1 (6 bases). The CDR3 length is 12 residues. The ends were cut back, 3 bases at V and 3 bases at J, with 9 bases in the middle. Per germline, CDR1 DFQATT and CDR2 SNEGSKA (reference sequence). In DNA form, the CDR3 reads TGCAGTGCTAGGGGGGCCCACTACGAGCAGTACTTC. The encoded protein is CSARGAHYEQYF.

The chain recombines TRBV5-1 with TRBJ1-1; D is uncertain. Germline V gene sequence: CDR1 SGHRS, CDR2 YFSETQ. The germline V and J ends were trimmed by 0 bases and 0 bases, with 6 bases remaining between them. This CDR3 is built from 14 residues. CDR3 residues: CASSLVRLNTEAFF. The CDR3, as DNA: TGCGCCAGCAGCTTGGTCAGACTGAACACTGAAGCTTTCTTT.

This clonotype was counted only a few times. The V and J genes are TRBV6-1 and TRBJ2-2, with TRBD2 matching over 9 bases. The trim removed 3 bases at V and 4 bases at J, leaving 3 bases unmatched. The CDR3 totals 15 residues. The germline V gene encodes CDR1 MNHNS and CDR2 SASEGT. The chain's CDR3 is CASSDLAGATGELFF. Here the CDR3 DNA reads TGTGCCAGCAGTGATTTAGCGGGAGCCACCGGGGAGCTGTTTTTT.

The table lists this clonotype with a few counts. The CDR3 here is CASGDYEQYF. For the CDR3, the DNA is TGTGCCAGCGGAGACTACGAGCAGTACTTC. The gene calls are TRBV27 and TRBJ2-7; no firm D call. The CDR3 spans 10 residues. Trimming cost V 8 bases and J 3 bases, with 5 bases left between them. Germline assignment: CDR1 MNHEY and CDR2 SMNVEV (reference sequence).

This clonotype has only one observation. This rearrangement joins TRBV27 to TRBJ2-7; 7 nucleotides align to TRBD1. Germline CDR1 and CDR2: MNHEY and SMNVEV (reference sequence). The trim removed 5 bases at V and 3 bases at J, leaving 13 bases unmatched. This CDR3 comprises 16 residues. The CDR3 nucleotides are TGTGCCAGCAGTCCTCCCAGACAGGGTAAATTCTACGAGCAGTACTTC. This gives the protein CASSPPRQGKFYEQYF.